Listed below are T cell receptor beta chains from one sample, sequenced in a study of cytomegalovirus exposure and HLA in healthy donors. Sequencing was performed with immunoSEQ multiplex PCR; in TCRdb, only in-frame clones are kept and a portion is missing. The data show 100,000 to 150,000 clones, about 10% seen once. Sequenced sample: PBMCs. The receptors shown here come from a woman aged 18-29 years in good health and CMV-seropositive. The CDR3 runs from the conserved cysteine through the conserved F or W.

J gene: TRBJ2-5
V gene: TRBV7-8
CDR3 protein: CASSFPPAGGVETQYF

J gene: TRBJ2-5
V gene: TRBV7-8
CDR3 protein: CASSQLGGGGGTQETQYF

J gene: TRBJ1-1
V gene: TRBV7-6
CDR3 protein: CASSLEPGQGYTTEAFF

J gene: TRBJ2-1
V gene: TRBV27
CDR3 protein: CASSTGTSAYNEQFF

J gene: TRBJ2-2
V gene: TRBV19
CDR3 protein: CASSIGDRGAGELFF

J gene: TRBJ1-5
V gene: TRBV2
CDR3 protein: CASNLGQAPNQPQHF

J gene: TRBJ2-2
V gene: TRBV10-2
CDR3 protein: CASISVAGELFF

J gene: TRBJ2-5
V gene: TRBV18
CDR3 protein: CASSPWGSGGQRETQYF

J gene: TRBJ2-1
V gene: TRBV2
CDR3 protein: CASSDLGGYNEQFF

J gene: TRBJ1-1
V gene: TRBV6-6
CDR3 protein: CASSLSENTEAFF

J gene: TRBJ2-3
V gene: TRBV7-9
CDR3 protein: CASSGSSGTSTDTQYF

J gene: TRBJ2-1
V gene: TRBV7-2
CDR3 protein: CASSFTGTSGNEQFF

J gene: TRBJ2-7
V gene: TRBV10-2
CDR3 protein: CASSESTTGAYEQYF

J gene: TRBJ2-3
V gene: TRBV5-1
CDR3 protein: CASSLSTGGGDTQYF

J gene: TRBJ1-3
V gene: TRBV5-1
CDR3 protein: CASSLDMGGGNTIYF

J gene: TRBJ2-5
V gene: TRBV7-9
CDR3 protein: CASSLNGETQYF

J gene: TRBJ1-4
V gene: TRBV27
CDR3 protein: CASSSGGQEKLFF

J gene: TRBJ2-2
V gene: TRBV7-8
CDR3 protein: CASSSGLADTGELFF

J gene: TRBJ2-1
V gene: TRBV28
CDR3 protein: CASSFRVLNSYNEQFF

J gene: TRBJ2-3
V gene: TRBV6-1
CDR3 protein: CASFQGMRPTDTQYF

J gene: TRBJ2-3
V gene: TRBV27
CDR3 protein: CASSSLGADTQYF

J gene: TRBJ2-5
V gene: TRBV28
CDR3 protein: CASSFLGTGAQETQYF

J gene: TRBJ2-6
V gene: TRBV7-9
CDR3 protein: CASSSTGAGANVLTF

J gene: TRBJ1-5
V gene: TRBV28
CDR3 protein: CASSLVNQPQHF

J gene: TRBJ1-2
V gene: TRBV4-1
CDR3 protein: CASSPSTVFYGYTF

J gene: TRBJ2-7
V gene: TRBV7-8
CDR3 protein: CASSPVGSGLKSYEQYF

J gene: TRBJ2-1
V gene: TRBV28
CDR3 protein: CASRVLAGAYNEQFF

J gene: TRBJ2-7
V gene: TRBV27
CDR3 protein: CASSPMTAKRHEQYF

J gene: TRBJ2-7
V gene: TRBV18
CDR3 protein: CASSPGTITYEQYF

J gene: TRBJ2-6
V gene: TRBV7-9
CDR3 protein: CASSKGQGEWANVLTF

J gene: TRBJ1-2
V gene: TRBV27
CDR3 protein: CASSLGAQGTYGYTF

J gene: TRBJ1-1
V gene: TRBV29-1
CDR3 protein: CSVVINTTPGTEAFF

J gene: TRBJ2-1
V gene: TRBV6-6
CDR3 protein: CAAGFAGGYNEQFF

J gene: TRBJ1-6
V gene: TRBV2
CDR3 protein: CASKRQNSPLHF

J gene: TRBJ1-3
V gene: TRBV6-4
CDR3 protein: CATRTGSVSGNTIYF

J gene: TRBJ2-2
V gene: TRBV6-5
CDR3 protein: CASSHGEEVTGELFF

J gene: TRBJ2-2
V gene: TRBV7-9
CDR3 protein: CASSLGGAGTGELFF